This entry is about one T cell receptor (beta chain). Excluded were patients having autoimmune disease history or systemic immunosuppression. The repertoire was sequenced with immunoSEQ multiplex PCR; TCRdb's copy has only in-frame clones and lacks some. The data hold tens of thousands of clones, with 65% to 85% observed a single time. With 4 bases clipped from V and 6 bases from J, the junction kept 9 bases outside the gene matches. The CDR3 is 14 amino acids. Germline CDR1 SGHNT, CDR2 YYREEE (reference sequence). This sample is part of a study of OX40 agonist ivuxolimab in advanced cancers. For the study at large: Patients were dosed with the agonistic anti-OX40 (CD134) antibody ivuxolimab. Patients got intravenous ivuxolimab at 0.01 to 10 mg/kg every 2 weeks. Dose-escalation patients had hepatocellular carcinoma, melanoma, renal cell or head and neck cancer.

This sequence originates from an adult with an advanced solid tumor such as melanoma, head and neck, liver or kidney cancer. The material sequenced was CD4+ or CD8+ T cells sorted from blood, taken in a trial of the OX40 agonist ivuxolimab. The rearrangement uses TRBV5-4 and TRBJ1-2; 7 positions match TRBD1. CDR3: CASSTGTAIHGYTF. In nucleotides, the CDR3 is TGTGCCAGCAGCACTGGGACAGCCATACATGGCTACACCTTC.